The next 11 T cell receptor beta chains were all read from a single sample in a study of blood T cells in healthy people across ages. With a J-beta primer mix and a sample-barcoded 5' primer, a second PCR ran roughly 6 to 11 cycles. TCRdb reprocessed the 5' RACE reads with MiXCR, giving one entry per CDR3 protein. The sample records 780,000 or so distinct CDR3 sequences, more than 55% being singletons. Sequenced: blood. The source of these receptors is a man aged 35-49 years in good health.

This clonotype was counted a few times. This rearrangement joins TRBV6-2 or TRBV6-3 to TRBJ2-3; D remains unclear. CDR3 length equals 11 residues. Germline assignment: CDR1 MNHEY and CDR2 SVGEGT. V gave up 0 bases and J gave up 12 bases, with 7 bases separating them. The CDR3 sequence is CASSYSGPQYF. The CDR3 DNA follows: TGTGCCAGCAGTTACTCCGGGCCACAGTATTTT.

This chain connects TRBV29-1 to TRBJ1-2; a possible D gene is TRBD1 (6 bases). The CDR3 sequence is 16 residues long. Trimming removed 0 bases from V and 0 bases from J, with 14 bases in between. Germline V CDR1 and CDR2: SQVTM, ANQGSEA. The CDR3 loop is CSVEDLKGVANYGYTF. For the CDR3, the DNA is TGCAGCGTTGAAGATTTGAAGGGGGTAGCTAACTATGGCTACACCTTC.

Only a few counts were recorded for this clonotype. The genes are TRBV5-1 and TRBJ2-5; TRBD1 agrees at 7 bases. Per germline, CDR1 SGHRS and CDR2 YFSETQ. Unmatched junction bases numbered 7, after V lost 0 bases and J lost 5 bases. The CDR3 is 15 residues long. For the CDR3, the DNA is TGCGCCAGCAGCTTGGAGGACAGGTCGAGGGAGACCCAGTACTTC. Its protein is CASSLEDRSRETQYF.

This clonotype occurred a few times. The rearrangement joins TRBV29-1 to TRBJ2-6, with D possibly TRBD2 on 5 matching bases. The germline gives CDR1 SQVTM, CDR2 ANQGSEA. V gave up 4 bases and J gave up 2 bases, with 9 bases separating them. CDR3 length equals 14 residues. CDR3 protein: CSVGSGPGANVLTF. The CDR3 DNA reads TGCAGCGTTGGAAGCGGTCCTGGGGCCAACGTCCTGACTTTC. Filled out from reference TRBV29-1 and TRBJ2-6, the complete variable domain reads SAVISQKPSRDICQRGTSLTIQCQVDSQVTMMFWYRQQPGQSLTLIATANQGSEATYESGFVIDKFPISRPNLTFSTLTVSNMSPEDSSIYLCSVGSGPGANVLTFGAGSRLTVL.

In nucleotides, the CDR3 is TGTGCCAGCAGCTTAGAAGCGAGGAGTAATCAGCCCCAGCATTTT. Translation: CASSLEARSNQPQHF. This chain uses TRBV7-2 with TRBJ1-5; D gene uncertain. Germline CDR1 SGHTA, CDR2 FQGNSA. V was shortened by 1 base and J by 4 bases, with 11 bases between the two germline ends. This CDR3 is built from 15 residues.

V usage is TRBV28 and J usage is TRBJ2-1, with 9 bases identical to TRBD2. The J call may be incorrect, as the DNA end agrees better with TRBJ2-7. CDR3 length: 16 amino acids. CDR1 and CDR2 (germline): MDHEN, SYDVKM. The CDR3 DNA reads TGTGCCAGCAGTCCAAGCGGGGGGCGAAATTACAATGAGCAGTACTTC. This encodes CASSPSGGRNYNEQYF.

A few counts support this clonotype. J is TRBJ2-6 and V is TRBV16, with D possibly being TRBD1 (5 bases). The ends were cut back, 3 bases at V and 1 base at J, with 10 bases in the middle. CDR3 length: 16 residues. Germline V lookup: CDR1 KGHSY, CDR2 FQNENV. This CDR3 reads CASSQLQGSGANVLTF. For the CDR3, the DNA is TGTGCCAGCAGCCAGCTCCAGGGATCTGGGGCCAACGTCCTGACTTTC.

The V call is TRBV6-5, the J call TRBJ2-1; TRBD2 agrees at 7 bases. This CDR3 is built from 17 residues. Trimming removed 2 bases from V and 0 bases from J; junction bases left unmatched: 7. Germline lookup yields CDR1 MNHEY and CDR2 SVGAGI. The CDR3 DNA follows: TGTGCCAGCAGTTACGTGAGCGGGATAAGCTCCTACAATGAGCAGTTCTTC. Its protein is CASSYVSGISSYNEQFF.

V and J are TRBV3-1 and TRBJ2-5, with 9 positions matching TRBD2. This CDR3 has 14 amino acids. Germline V gene lookup returns CDR1 LGHDT and CDR2 YNNKEL (reference sequence). V was pared by 4 bases and J by 5 bases, with 5 bases of the junction left unmatched. The chain's CDR3 is CASSLSGSPETQYF. Here the CDR3 DNA reads TGTGCCAGCAGCCTTAGCGGGAGCCCGGAGACCCAGTACTTC.

CDR3 loop: CASSLGTGGNEKLFF. As DNA, the CDR3 is TGTGCCAGCAGTCTCGGGACAGGAGGGAATGAAAAACTGTTTTTT. The gene calls are TRBV28 and TRBJ1-4; 8 bases agree with TRBD1. The CDR3 is 15 amino acids. The V segment lost 5 bases and the J segment 5 bases; nucleotides outside the gene matches: 7. Germline CDR1 and CDR2: MDHEN and SYDVKM.

The chain uses TRBV13 and TRBJ2-1; 7 bases are a match to TRBD2. Per the germline V gene, CDR1 is PRHDT and CDR2 is FYEKMQ (reference sequence). The CDR3 spans 13 residues. The J segment lost 9 bases and the V segment lost 6 bases, leaving 8 bases of the junction unmatched. Here the CDR3 DNA reads TGTGCCAGCAGACACGGGGGGAGGGTTGAGCAGTTCTTC. The encoded protein is CASRHGGRVEQFF.